One and the same sample provided the 26 T cell receptor beta chains below, sequenced in a study of Tregs in tolerant kidney transplant recipients. The nonmyeloablative bone marrow transplants came from related graft donors, with transient mixed chimerism. Sequencing was performed with immunoSEQ multiplex PCR; in TCRdb, only in-frame clones are kept and a portion is missing. The table records about 81,000 clones, roughly nine tenths of them present only once. This sample comprised CD4+ T cells from blood (PBMCs), obtained 24 months after the transplant. These receptors all stem from a human patient who received a combined kidney and bone marrow transplant. Some T cells could come from the graft donor.

This chain connects TRBV30 to TRBJ2-1, with D unresolved. Germline assignment: CDR1 GTSNPN and CDR2 SVGIG (reference sequence). CDR3 length: 14 amino acids. V shed 0 bases and J shed 0 bases, with 6 bases lying between them. CDR3 region: CAWSVQSSYNEQFF. In DNA form, the CDR3 reads TGTGCCTGGAGTGTACAGAGCTCCTACAATGAGCAGTTCTTC.

Only one count was recorded for this clone. The rearrangement joins TRBV7-9 to TRBJ1-2; perhaps TRBD1 as D (5 bases). V lost 2 bases, J lost 7 bases, and 14 bases lay in between. The CDR3 runs to 14 residues. Germline lookup yields CDR1 SEHNR and CDR2 FQNEAQ (reference sequence). CDR3 region: CASSLTNQGSGYTF. The CDR3 nucleotides are TGTGCCAGCAGCTTAACAAACCAGGGTTCTGGCTACACCTTC. The variable domain in full, with the rest retrieved from reference TRBV7-9 and TRBJ1-2, is DTGVSQNPRHKITKRGQNVTFRCDPISEHNRLYWYRQTLGQGPEFLTYFQNEAQLEKSRLLSDRFSAERPKGSFSTLEIQRTEQGDSAMYLCASSLTNQGSGYTFGSGTRLTVV.

CDR3 residues: CASSPLAGVTDTQYF. CDR3 DNA: TGTGCCAGCAGTCCCCTAGCGGGGGTGACAGATACGCAGTATTTT. The genes are TRBV6-6 and TRBJ2-3; TRBD2 matches 10 bases. V shed 5 bases and J 3 bases; nucleotides not matched to a gene: 5. This CDR3 has 15 amino acids. CDR1 is MNHNY and CDR2 is SVGAGI in the germline V gene (reference sequence).

The genes are TRBV4-2 and TRBJ1-2, with 7 positions matching TRBD1. V was clipped by 0 bases and J by 2 bases; unmatched bases: 15. The CDR3 has 19 amino acids. Germline V CDR1 and CDR2: LGHNA, YNFKEQ. CDR3 DNA: TGTGCCAGCAGCCAAGAGGGCCGAAACCTGGCCAGGGGGAACTATGGCTACACCTTC. This sequence encodes CASSQEGRNLARGNYGYTF.

The V and J genes are TRBV7-3 and TRBJ1-1; 11 bases match TRBD1. The CDR3 is 17 residues long. Germline CDR1 SGHTA, CDR2 FQGTGA. With V trimmed by 4 bases and J by 2 bases, 9 bases remained unmatched. The DNA of the CDR3 is TGTGCCAGCAGCTCGGGACAGGGGGTGCGGGGTAACACTGAAGCTTTCTTT. It translates to CASSSGQGVRGNTEAFF.

The V call is TRBV10-3, the J call TRBJ2-1, with 10 nucleotides matching TRBD2. The CDR3 has 17 amino acids. Per germline, CDR1 ENHRY and CDR2 SYGVKD. The J segment lost 2 bases and the V segment lost 2 bases, leaving 6 bases of the junction unmatched. DNA of the CDR3: TGTGCCATCAGTGAGATGACGCTAGCGGGGGCCTACAATGAGCAGTTCTTC. It specifies CAISEMTLAGAYNEQFF.

This sequence joins TRBV18 and TRBJ1-4; D perhaps matches TRBD1 (5 bases). V shed 6 bases and J shed 5 bases, with 19 bases lying between them. The CDR3 loop spans 16 amino acids. CDR1 is KGHSH and CDR2 is LQKENI in the germline V gene. The CDR3 reads CASSAGPRSPNEKLFF. CDR3 DNA sequence: TGTGCCAGCTCGGCGGGACCCCGGTCGCCCAATGAAAAACTGTTTTTT.

As to this clone: Other DNA sequences in the sample encode the same CDR3. The chain recombines TRBV7-3 with TRBJ1-6, with D hard to call. The ends were cut back, 4 bases at V and 13 bases at J, with 20 bases in the middle. The CDR3 has 15 amino acids. The germline V gene has CDR1 SGHTA and CDR2 FQGTGA. CDR3 sequence reads: CASSYGRVGESPLHF. CDR3 sequence (DNA): TGTGCCAGCAGCTACGGCCGGGTTGGAGAATCCCCCCTCCACTTT.

The rearrangement uses TRBV7-9 and TRBJ2-1; D is possibly TRBD1 (6 bases). Germline CDR1 reads SEHNR; CDR2 reads FQNEAQ (reference sequence). The CDR3 loop spans 14 amino acids. V shed 7 bases and J shed 4 bases, with 14 bases lying between them. The CDR3 reads CASTLDSPYNEQFF. The CDR3 DNA reads as TGTGCCAGCACTCTGGACAGCCCTTACAATGAGCAGTTCTTC.

This sequence joins TRBV9 and TRBJ1-2, with 8 bases lining up with TRBD1. Germline V lookup: CDR1 SGDLS, CDR2 YYNGEE. The V segment lost 4 bases and the J segment 6 bases; nucleotides outside the gene matches: 11. CDR3 length: 15 amino acids. The CDR3 DNA sequence: TGTGCCAGCAGCTCACTCGGACAGGGAGGTCATGGCTACACCTTC. Its protein is CASSSLGQGGHGYTF.

The chain uses TRBV7-9 and TRBJ1-3; 9 positions agree with TRBD1. Germline lookup yields CDR1 SEHNR and CDR2 FQNEAQ (reference sequence). Trimming at V came to 3 bases and at J to 1 base, leaving 1 base not matched to a gene. The CDR3 extends over 15 amino acids. The CDR3 region is CASSFGTGSGNTIYF. The CDR3 DNA is TGTGCCAGCAGCTTCGGGACAGGGTCTGGAAACACCATATATTTT.

V gene TRBV2 combines with J gene TRBJ2-3; 11 nucleotides agree with TRBD2. The J segment lost 4 bases and the V segment lost 6 bases, leaving 9 bases of the junction unmatched. CDR1 SNHLY and CDR2 FYNNEI come from the germline V gene. This CDR3 is built from 16 residues. The CDR3 bases are TGTGCCAGCAGGTTTACTAGCGGGAGAGCCGCAGATACGCAGTATTTT. Protein product: CASRFTSGRAADTQYF.

The chain joins TRBV7-2 to TRBJ1-2, with TRBD1 matching 9 bases. This CDR3 comprises 15 residues. The germline CDR1 and CDR2 sequences are SGHTA and FQGNSA. V was pared by 5 bases and J by 8 bases, with 12 bases of the junction left unmatched. CDR3 region: CASSHSAGTGLGYTF. The CDR3 DNA reads as TGTGCCAGCAGCCACTCAGCCGGGACAGGGCTCGGCTACACCTTC.

The chain recombines TRBV10-3 with TRBJ1-3, with D possibly being TRBD1 (6 bases). With 2 bases removed from V and 3 bases from J, the gap between germline ends came to 11 bases. Germline assignment: CDR1 ENHRY and CDR2 SYGVKD. This CDR3 is built from 15 residues. The DNA of the CDR3 is TGTGCCATCAGTGAGCGACAGGATGTTGGAAACACCATATATTTT. Protein product: CAISERQDVGNTIYF.

Only one count was recorded for this clone. This chain connects TRBV30 to TRBJ1-1, with D maybe TRBD1 (6 bases). Per germline, CDR1 GTSNPN and CDR2 SVGIG (reference sequence). V shed 0 bases and J shed 1 base, with 15 bases lying between them. This CDR3 is built from 16 residues. CDR3 protein: CAWSVGEGGGNTEAFF. The CDR3 bases are TGTGCCTGGAGTGTAGGAGAGGGAGGGGGGAACACTGAAGCTTTCTTT.

The chain has TRBV5-5 and TRBJ1-2, with D unclear. The V end lost 0 bases, the J end lost 8 bases, and 14 bases lay between the germline ends. Germline lookup yields CDR1 SGHKS and CDR2 YYEKEE (reference sequence). CDR3 size: 14 residues. For the CDR3, the DNA is TGTGCCAGCAGCTTGGTTCGGCCCGAGGAAGGCTACACCTTC. Encoded protein: CASSLVRPEEGYTF. The full variable domain, in which reference TRBV5-5 and TRBJ1-2 provide the parts outside the CDR3, is DAGVTQSPTHLIKTRGQQVTLRCSPISGHKSVSWYQQVLGQGPQFIFQYYEKEERGRGNFPDRFSARQFPNYSSELNVNALLLGDSALYLCASSLVRPEEGYTFGSGTRLTVV.

The chain links TRBV6-6 to TRBJ1-5, with a tentative D call TRBD1 (6 bases). V was cut by 4 bases and J by 6 bases, with 19 bases left in between. This CDR3 comprises 16 residues. Germline V CDR1 and CDR2: MNHNY, SVGAGI (reference sequence). The CDR3, as DNA: TGTGCCAGCAGTTTCCGACCCCAGGGGCAGGGTCAGCCCCAGCATTTT. It is translated as CASSFRPQGQGQPQHF.

This clone was observed a few times. The chain carries TRBV9 and TRBJ2-4; possibly TRBD2 for D (5 bases). Trimming pared 7 bases from V and 7 bases from J, leaving 15 bases between. Germline V gives CDR1 SGDLS, CDR2 YYNGEE. This CDR3 is built from 13 residues. The CDR3 region has the DNA TGTGCCAGCGAGGGAGCGAAGAACAACATTCAGTACTTC. Its protein product is CASEGAKNNIQYF.

V is TRBV27 and J is TRBJ2-5, with 12 bases lining up with TRBD2. J gave up 0 bases and V 0 bases, and 2 bases lay outside the gene matches. The CDR3 runs to 17 residues. From germline, CDR1 is MNHEY and CDR2 SMNVEV (reference sequence). The CDR3 is CASSLSGLAGYQETQYF. CDR3 bases: TGTGCCAGCAGTTTATCCGGACTAGCGGGGTACCAAGAGACCCAGTACTTC.

The J gene is TRBJ1-4, the V gene TRBV19; 7 bases fit TRBD1. Germline V gene sequence: CDR1 LNHDA, CDR2 SQIVND (reference sequence). V lost 6 bases, J lost 0 bases, and 4 bases stayed unmatched. The CDR3 has 15 residues. The CDR3 loop reads CASRNTGATNEKLFF. In nucleotides, the CDR3 is TGTGCCAGTAGGAATACAGGGGCAACTAATGAAAAACTGTTTTTT.

The chain joins TRBV7-2 to TRBJ2-5; no clear D gene. The CDR3 runs 12 residues. The germline gives CDR1 SGHTA, CDR2 FQGNSA. Trimming left V 4 bases short and J 5 bases short, with 8 bases between. CDR3 bases: TGTGCCAGCAGCTCTACGTGGGAGACCCAGTACTTC. The encoded protein is CASSSTWETQYF.

The rearrangement links TRBV5-4 to TRBJ2-5; the match to TRBD2 covers 11 bases. V trimming: 1 base; J trimming: 3 bases; junction bases outside the gene matches: 11. This CDR3 contains 18 residues. Germline CDR1 SGHNT, CDR2 YYREEE (reference sequence). The CDR3 DNA reads as TGTGCCAGCAGCTTGCAACTAGCGGGAGTCTATGCCAAAGAGACCCAGTACTTC. Its translation: CASSLQLAGVYAKETQYF.

This clone came up a few times. CDR3 amino acids: CASGATDTQYF. CDR3 nucleotides: TGCGCCAGCGGGGCGACAGATACGCAGTATTTT. V is TRBV5-1 and J is TRBJ2-3; the D gene is possibly TRBD1 (5 bases). From germline, CDR1 is SGHRS and CDR2 YFSETQ. V lost 7 bases to trimming and J lost 3 bases, with 6 bases between them. The CDR3 extends over 11 amino acids.

The chain is built from TRBV5-1 and TRBJ2-3; TRBD2 is a possible D gene (5 bases). CDR3 size: 14 residues. The germline V gene has CDR1 SGHRS and CDR2 YFSETQ. The ends were cut back, 2 bases at V and 4 bases at J, with 11 bases in the middle. This CDR3 is CASSFGGSPDTQYF. The DNA for the CDR3 is TGCGCCAGCAGCTTCGGTGGGAGCCCAGATACGCAGTATTTT. The full variable domain, with the rest looked up from reference TRBV5-1 and TRBJ2-3, is KAGVTQTPRYLIKTRGQQVTLSCSPISGHRSVSWYQQTPGQGLQFLFEYFSETQRNKGNFPGRFSGRQFSNSRSEMNVSTLELGDSALYLCASSFGGSPDTQYFGPGTRLTVL.

The rearrangement links TRBV30 to TRBJ1-2; tentatively, D is TRBD1 (6 bases). V dropped 5 bases and J dropped 1 base, with 8 bases sitting between them. The CDR3 extends over 12 amino acids. Germline V gene sequence: CDR1 GTSNPN, CDR2 SVGIG (reference sequence). The CDR3 region has the DNA TGTGCCTGGGACAGGTTTAACTATGGCTACACCTTC. Its translation is CAWDRFNYGYTF.

The chain employs TRBV18 and TRBJ2-5; 7 bases fit TRBD1. J was trimmed by 2 bases and V by 3 bases; bases with no gene match: 6. Germline V gene data show CDR1 as KGHSH and CDR2 as LQKENI. The CDR3 runs 15 residues. The CDR3 region has the DNA TGTGCCAGCTCACCGAGGGGGCATCAACAAGAGACCCAGTACTTC. Its translation is CASSPRGHQQETQYF.